The T cell receptor (beta chain) under discussion was sequenced for a study of CD4 and CD8 cells across lung adenocarcinoma regions. MiXCR, applied by TCRdb to the PCR reads, yields one record per CDR3 protein. The sample has 13,000 or so distinct CDR3 sequences; approximately 48% are singletons. Samples came from patients with localized non-small cell lung adenocarcinoma. Germline V lookup: CDR1 MNHNS, CDR2 SASEGT. V shed 2 bases and J shed 13 bases, with 15 bases lying between them. CDR3 size: 13 residues. This clonotype was seen ten or more times. Since a much larger clone is just one base distant, this may be a read error.

V gene TRBV6-1 combines with J gene TRBJ2-1, with a possible D match to TRBD2 (6 bases). The source is a male donor with lung adenocarcinoma. The CD4 and CD8 labels of this study may be unreliable. Material for sequencing was CD8+ T cells from the margin of a lung tumor. Here the CDR3 DNA reads TGTGCCAGCAGTGAACGGGAGCAAGAGACCCAGTTCTTC. Encoded protein: CASSEREQETQFF.